These 20 T cell receptor beta chains originate from one sample sequenced in a study of lung T cells in sarcoidosis with Löfgren's syndrome. TCRdb redid the calling of the reads with MiXCR, one entry per CDR3 protein. The data show 58,000 or so distinct CDR3 sequences, approximately 22% seen once. The material sequenced was CD4+ T cells from PBMCs. Source of these receptors: a human donor with sarcoidosis (Löfgren's syndrome or another form), or a control subject (not recorded which).

Comments on this clonotype: A much larger clone sits a single nucleotide away, making a read error possible. This chain connects TRBV6-1 to TRBJ1-5, with TRBD1 as a possible D gene (6 bases). The CDR3 extends over 13 amino acids. Germline CDR1 is MNHNS and CDR2 is SASEGT. The CDR3 bases are TGTGCCAGCAGTCCACAGGGCAATAAGCCCCAGCATTTT. This sequence encodes CASSPQGNKPQHF.

This rearrangement joins TRBV7-3 to TRBJ2-1; D is possibly TRBD2 (7 bases). V gave up 3 bases and J gave up 8 bases, with 20 bases separating them. Germline assignment: CDR1 SGHTA and CDR2 FQGTGA. The CDR3 extends over 16 amino acids. The CDR3 is CASSLGGLGGIYEQFF. The CDR3 nucleotides read TGTGCCAGCAGCTTGGGGGGGCTGGGAGGAATATATGAGCAGTTCTTC.

This clonotype was found many times. In nucleotides, the CDR3 is TGTGCCAGCATCGGACAGGATAATAGCAATCAGCCCCAGCATTTT. Translated: CASIGQDNSNQPQHF. The gene calls are TRBV28 and TRBJ1-5; 7 nucleotides line up with TRBD1. This CDR3 is 15 amino acids long. CDR1 and CDR2 from the germline V gene are MDHEN and SYDVKM. With 7 bases clipped from V and 0 bases from J, the junction kept 6 bases outside the gene matches.

This clonotype was recorded at least ten times. The V call is TRBV2, the J call TRBJ2-2; 7 nucleotides line up with TRBD1. The CDR3 length is 15 residues. CDR1 and CDR2 (germline): SNHLY, FYNNEI. V was clipped by 5 bases and J by 5 bases; unmatched bases: 8. The CDR3 DNA reads as TGTGCCAGCAGTAACGACAGGGTCAAGACCGGGGAGCTGTTTTTT. Protein: CASSNDRVKTGELFF.

With regard to this clonotype: A much larger clonotype is one base distant, so this may be a read error. In DNA, the CDR3 is TGTGCCAGCAATCCAGAGATTCGAGGATGGGTTCAGCCCCAGCATTTT. Translating gives CASNPEIRGWVQPQHF. The J gene is TRBJ1-5, the V gene TRBV28; D ambiguous. Germline V lookup: CDR1 MDHEN, CDR2 SYDVKM. This CDR3 spans 16 amino acids. Trimming removed 7 bases at V and 6 bases at J, with 22 bases between.

The CDR3 reads CASSFGGQGMNTEAFF. CDR3 nucleotides: TGTGCCAGCAGCTTTGGGGGACAAGGCATGAACACTGAAGCTTTCTTT. The genes are TRBV11-2 and TRBJ1-1; TRBD1 is a possible D gene (6 bases). CDR1 and CDR2 (germline): SGHAT, FQNNGV. Trimming took 3 bases from V and 0 from J, leaving 14 bases between them. CDR3 length: 16 amino acids.

This clonotype was recorded at least ten times. The rearrangement uses TRBV20-1 and TRBJ2-2, with D possibly called TRBD1 or TRBD2 (5 bases each). The CDR3 consists of 15 residues. The germline V gene has CDR1 DFQATT and CDR2 SNEGSKA (reference sequence). With 4 bases removed from V and 2 bases from J, the gap between germline ends came to 14 bases. The CDR3 loop reads CSAKVAGTNTGELFF. The CDR3 nucleotides are TGCAGTGCTAAGGTTGCAGGGACCAACACCGGGGAGCTGTTTTTT.

The sample holds a few counts of this clonotype. The V gene is TRBV12-3 or TRBV12-4, the J gene TRBJ1-1; weak D call: TRBD1 (5 bases). The CDR3 consists of 14 residues. Trimming pared 6 bases from V and 1 base from J, leaving 12 bases between. Written as DNA, the CDR3 is TGTGCCAGCAGCCCGACAGCAGAGAACACTGAAGCTTTCTTT. The encoded protein is CASSPTAENTEAFF.

There are many counts of this clonotype. This sequence joins TRBV6-1 and TRBJ2-7, with D unresolved. V dropped 6 bases and J dropped 6 bases, with 15 bases sitting between them. The germline gives CDR1 MNHNS, CDR2 SASEGT. The CDR3 is 13 residues long. The CDR3 nucleotides read TGTGCCAGCAGATCCTATCAGGAGCCCGAGCAGTACGTC. Translated, it gives CASRSYQEPEQYV.

The chain carries TRBV12-3 or TRBV12-4 and TRBJ2-5; D is undetermined. This CDR3 is 13 amino acids long. Trimming pared 5 bases from V and 4 bases from J, leaving 11 bases between. CDR3 residues: CASSPNLRETQYF. The DNA of the CDR3 is TGTGCCAGCAGTCCCAACCTGAGAGAGACCCAGTACTTC.

Note on this clonotype: A much more abundant neighbour one base away suggests this may be a read error. This chain connects TRBV20-1 to TRBJ1-1; a weak D match, TRBD1 (6 bases). Germline lookup yields CDR1 DFQATT and CDR2 SNEGSKA (reference sequence). This CDR3 is 13 amino acids long. The CDR3 loop reads CSAIRDTNTEASF. The CDR3 nucleotides are TGCAGTGCCATACGGGACACGAACACTGAAGCTTCCTTT.

This clonotype was counted at least ten times. This chain connects TRBV4-2 to TRBJ2-5, with TRBD2 matching 10 bases. V lost 4 bases and J lost 3; bases outside the gene matches: 2. This CDR3 contains 14 residues. CDR1 and CDR2 (germline): LGHNA, YNFKEQ. The CDR3 reads CASSRLAGKETQYF. CDR3 coding DNA: TGTGCCAGCAGCCGACTAGCGGGTAAAGAGACCCAGTACTTC.

CDR3 sequence reads: CASSFRPPGAQYF. CDR3 DNA: TGTGCCAGCAGCTTTCGGCCCCCGGGGGCCCAGTACTTC. The V call is TRBV7-2, the J call TRBJ2-5; D might be TRBD2 (6 bases). The V and J ends lost 3 bases and 9 bases respectively, with 14 bases between them. Germline lookup yields CDR1 SGHTA and CDR2 FQGNSA. CDR3 size: 13 residues.

This clonotype was detected ten times or more. This rearrangement joins TRBV28 to TRBJ1-4; 7 nucleotides align to TRBD1. The V gene's germline CDR1 is MDHEN and CDR2 SYDVKM. V was clipped by 5 bases and J by 6 bases; unmatched bases: 6. CDR3 length: 14 amino acids. CDR3 nucleotides: TGTGCCAGCAGTCCCGGGACAGCGGATGAAAAACTGTTTTTT. Protein sequence: CASSPGTADEKLFF.

This clonotype was detected ten times or more. The chain links TRBV20-1 to TRBJ1-5, with 10 bases fitting TRBD1. Germline values: CDR1 DFQATT, CDR2 SNEGSKA (reference sequence). V trimming: 1 base; J trimming: 6 bases; junction bases outside the gene matches: 6. The CDR3 contains 15 residues. The CDR3 here is CSARVPGTGAQPQHF. In DNA form, the CDR3 reads TGCAGTGCTAGAGTCCCCGGGACAGGGGCTCAGCCCCAGCATTTT.

J is TRBJ1-1 and V is TRBV20-1; possibly TRBD1 for D (5 bases). The CDR3 runs 16 residues. Looked up from germline, CDR1 is DFQATT and CDR2 is SNEGSKA (reference sequence). V lost 4 bases, J lost 1 base, and 19 bases lay in between. The CDR3 region has the DNA TGCAGTGCTAAGACAGTGAATCGCTTAGCGAACACTGAAGCTTTCTTT. It specifies CSAKTVNRLANTEAFF.

This clonotype came up many times. This rearrangement joins TRBV6-2 or TRBV6-3 to TRBJ1-6; 9 bases align to TRBD1. Trimming took 6 bases from V and 1 from J; bases not matched to a gene: 16. The germline gives CDR1 MNHEY, CDR2 SVGEGT. CDR3 length equals 20 residues. This chain's CDR3 is CASSFSRTGTGSSYNSPLHF. CDR3 nucleotide sequence: TGTGCCAGCAGCTTCTCCCGAACCGGGACAGGGTCGTCCTATAATTCACCCCTCCACTTT.

This clonotype was seen ten or more times. This rearrangement joins TRBV20-1 to TRBJ1-2; a possible D gene is TRBD1 (5 bases). V lost 1 base and J 8 bases, leaving 38 bases between the germline ends. The CDR3 contains 21 residues. Germline-derived CDR1 and CDR2 are DFQATT and SNEGSKA (reference sequence). The CDR3 DNA reads as TGCAGTGCTAGAGTGAGCGTGGGGCGCGTCACCCACGAAGGAGGAACAGGAGGCTACACCTTC. Protein sequence: CSARVSVGRVTHEGGTGGYTF.

In its sample, this clonotype was seen many times. The rearrangement uses TRBV6-2 or TRBV6-3 and TRBJ2-1; 12 nucleotides line up with TRBD1. The ends lost 3 bases at V and 9 bases at J; junction bases unmatched: 6. The CDR3 consists of 15 residues. Germline V gene data show CDR1 as MNHEY and CDR2 as SVGEGT. The chain's CDR3 is CASSYGTGGRFEQFF. The CDR3 DNA follows: TGTGCCAGCAGTTATGGGACAGGGGGCAGATTTGAGCAGTTCTTC.

The chain is built from TRBV29-1 and TRBJ2-3; no definite D call. V lost 3 bases, J lost 1 base, and 5 bases lay in between. From germline, CDR1 is SQVTM and CDR2 ANQGSEA. The length of the CDR3 is 12 residues. The CDR3 sequence is CSVDEGTDTQYF. The CDR3, as DNA: TGCAGCGTTGATGAGGGCACAGATACGCAGTATTTT.